Listed below are T cell receptor beta chains from one sample, sequenced in a study of cytomegalovirus exposure and HLA in healthy donors. Libraries were prepared by immunoSEQ multiplex PCR; TCRdb keeps only in-frame clonotypes and omits some of them. The table includes roughly 190,000 clones, approximately 85% detected once. Sequenced material: PBMCs. Receptors originate from a girl aged 5-17 years in good health and CMV-seropositive. The CDR3 runs from the conserved cysteine through the conserved F or W. A D gene is named only where the DNA matches it firmly. Not all rows give a size; the values are once, few, many and, for expanded clones, a class.

>TRBV6-1|NA|TRBJ1-2|NA
CASSGLTDYGYTF
TGTGCCAGCAGTGGGCTTACAGACTATGGCTACACCTTC
>TRBV15|TRBD1|TRBJ2-6|NA
CATSRGTGGASGANVLTF
TGTGCCACCAGCAGAGGGACAGGGGGCGCCTCTGGGGCCAACGTCCTGACTTTC
>TRBV30|TRBD2|TRBJ2-2|NA
CAWNPWLAAGELFF
TGTGCCTGGAATCCCTGGCTAGCGGCCGGGGAGCTGTTTTTT
>TRBV13|NA|TRBJ2-5|NA
CASSYPGTQAETQYF
TGTGCCAGCAGCTATCCGGGAACCCAGGCGGAGACCCAGTACTTC
>TRBV5-4|NA|TRBJ2-6|NA
CASSLDYDSLSGANVLTF
TGTGCCAGCAGCTTGGACTACGACAGTCTCTCTGGGGCCAACGTCCTGACTTTC
>TRBV7-2|TRBD1|TRBJ1-2|NA
CASSLVEGQGRGYTF
TGTGCCAGCAGCTTAGTAGAGGGACAGGGACGTGGCTACACCTTC
>TRBV5-6|TRBD1|TRBJ1-1|NA
CASSLYRGTEAFF
TGTGCCAGCAGCTTGTACAGGGGCACTGAAGCTTTCTTT
>TRBV7-2|NA|TRBJ2-4|NA
CASSLSRPGAKNIQYF
TGTGCCAGCAGCTTAAGTAGACCAGGAGCCAAAAACATTCAGTACTTC
>TRBV6-5|TRBD1|TRBJ2-7|NA
CASSLGTASYEQYF
TGTGCCAGCAGTTTAGGGACAGCCTCCTACGAGCAGTACTTC
>TRBV29-1|TRBD2|TRBJ2-7|few
CSVAKGGYEQYF
TGCAGCGTTGCTAAGGGAGGGTACGAGCAGTACTTC
>TRBV27|TRBD1|TRBJ2-1|NA
CASSLGQGVYNEQFF
TGTGCCAGCAGTTTAGGACAGGGCGTCTACAATGAGCAGTTCTTC
>TRBV27|TRBD1|TRBJ2-1|NA
CASRKQGVNNEQFF
TGTGCCAGCCGAAAACAGGGGGTCAACAATGAGCAGTTCTTC
>TRBV4-3|TRBD1|TRBJ1-5|NA
CASSQALGTGKSQPQHF
TGCGCCAGCAGCCAAGCCCTCGGGACAGGGAAAAGTCAGCCCCAGCATTTT
>TRBV7-8|TRBD2|TRBJ2-6|NA
CASSWVGGRNVLTF
TGTGCCAGCAGCTGGGTGGGAGGGAGGAACGTCCTGACTTTC
>TRBV11-3|NA|TRBJ2-1|once
CASSQQPNSYNEQFF
TGTGCCAGCAGCCAACAGCCGAACTCCTACAATGAGCAGTTCTTC
>TRBV5-1|TRBD2|TRBJ2-2|NA
CASIREGVGGELFF
TGCGCCAGCATAAGGGAGGGTGTCGGCGGGGAGCTGTTTTTT
>TRBV2|NA|TRBJ2-7|few
CASSANTGSPYEQYF
TGTGCCAGCAGTGCAAACACAGGGAGTCCCTACGAGCAGTACTTC
>TRBV4-3|NA|TRBJ2-1|once
CASSQGPSAQYNEQFF
TGCGCCAGCAGCCAAGGTCCTAGCGCACAGTACAATGAGCAGTTCTTC
>TRBV4-3|NA|TRBJ1-2|NA
CASSQTDSYGYTF
TGCGCCAGCAGCCAAACTGACAGTTATGGCTACACCTTC
>TRBV6-5|NA|TRBJ2-5|NA
CASSYNSIETQYF
TGTGCCAGCAGTTACAACAGCATCGAGACCCAGTACTTC
>TRBV4-3|NA|TRBJ1-1|NA
CASSQDFRGAAGAFF
TGCGCCAGCAGCCAAGATTTTAGGGGCGCGGCCGGGGCTTTCTTT
>TRBV5-1|NA|TRBJ2-3|few
CASRHRGDTQYF
TGCGCCAGCAGACATAGAGGAGATACGCAGTATTTT
>TRBV21-1|NA|TRBJ2-7|once
CASRGREDTYEQYF
TGTGCCAGCAGAGGAAGAGAGGACACCTACGAGCAGTACTTC
>TRBV4-3|NA|TRBJ2-7|NA
CASSQGTSSYEQYF
TGCGCCAGCAGCCAAGGCACGAGCTCCTACGAGCAGTACTTC
>TRBV5-5|NA|TRBJ2-5|NA
CASSLAAAPTETQYF
TGTGCCAGCAGCTTAGCGGCAGCCCCGACAGAGACCCAGTACTTC
>TRBV19|TRBD1|TRBJ1-2|NA
CASSIRTGVNYGYTF
TGTGCCAGTAGTATCCGGACAGGGGTTAACTATGGCTACACCTTC
>TRBV7-9|TRBD2|TRBJ2-7|few
CASSPIGRKDSGGPYEQYF
TGTGCCAGCAGCCCCATCGGACGGAAAGATAGCGGGGGCCCCTACGAGCAGTACTTC
>TRBV18|NA|TRBJ1-4|NA
CASSPTGEHNEKLFF
TGTGCCAGCTCACCGACAGGAGAGCACAATGAAAAACTGTTTTTT
>TRBV10-3|TRBD1|TRBJ1-5|NA
CAISESGTGVGNQPQHF
TGTGCCATCAGTGAGTCAGGGACAGGGGTGGGCAATCAGCCCCAGCATTTT
>TRBV5-1|TRBD2|TRBJ2-2|NA
CASNGGANTGELFF
TGCGCCAGCAATGGGGGGGCGAACACCGGGGAGCTGTTTTTT
>TRBV10-3|TRBD2|TRBJ2-5|NA
CAIRISGEGETQYF
TGTGCCATCAGGATTAGCGGGGAAGGAGAGACCCAGTACTTC